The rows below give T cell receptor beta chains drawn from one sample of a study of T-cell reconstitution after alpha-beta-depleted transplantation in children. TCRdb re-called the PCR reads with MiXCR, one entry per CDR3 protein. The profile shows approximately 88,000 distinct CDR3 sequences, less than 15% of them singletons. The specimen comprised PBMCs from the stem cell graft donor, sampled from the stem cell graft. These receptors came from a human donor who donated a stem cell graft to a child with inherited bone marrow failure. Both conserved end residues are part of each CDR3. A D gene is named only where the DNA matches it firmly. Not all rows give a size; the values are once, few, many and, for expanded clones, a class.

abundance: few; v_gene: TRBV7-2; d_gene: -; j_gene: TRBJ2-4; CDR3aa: CASSPGLAKNIQYF; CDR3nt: TGTGCCAGCAGCCCCGGATTAGCCAAAAACATTCAGTACTTC
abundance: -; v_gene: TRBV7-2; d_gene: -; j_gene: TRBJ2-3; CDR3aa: CASSLDLATDTQYF; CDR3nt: TGTGCCAGCAGCTTAGATCTTGCCACAGATACGCAGTATTTT
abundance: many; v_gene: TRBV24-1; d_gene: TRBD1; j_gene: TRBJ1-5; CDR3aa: CATTAPGTGGREPQHF; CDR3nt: TGTGCCACCACCGCCCCCGGGACAGGGGGCAGGGAGCCCCAGCATTTT
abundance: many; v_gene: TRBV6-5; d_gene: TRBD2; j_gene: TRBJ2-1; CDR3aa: CASSSLGLLSTVQFF; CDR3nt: TGTGCCAGCAGTTCTCTGGGACTACTGTCGACGGTGCAGTTCTTC
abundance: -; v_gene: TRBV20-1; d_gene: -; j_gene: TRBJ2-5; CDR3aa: CSARDAQTGHGLQETQYF; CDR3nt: TGCAGTGCTAGAGACGCTCAGACGGGACATGGGCTCCAAGAGACCCAGTACTTC
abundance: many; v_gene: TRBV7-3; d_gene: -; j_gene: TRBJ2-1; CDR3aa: CASSVGGGNNEQFF; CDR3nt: TGTGCCAGCAGTGTGGGTGGGGGGAACAATGAGCAGTTCTTC
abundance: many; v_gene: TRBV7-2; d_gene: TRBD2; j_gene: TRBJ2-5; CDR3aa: CASSLGRVAGEETQYF; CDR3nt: TGTGCCAGCAGCTTAGGGCGAGTAGCGGGGGAAGAGACCCAGTACTTC
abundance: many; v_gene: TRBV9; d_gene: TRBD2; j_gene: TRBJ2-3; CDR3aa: CASSPLLAGGTDTQYF; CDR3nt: TGTGCCAGCAGCCCCCTACTAGCGGGGGGCACAGATACGCAGTATTTT
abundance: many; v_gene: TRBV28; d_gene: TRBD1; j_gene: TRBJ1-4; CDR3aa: CASSAQGAGGEKLFF; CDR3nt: TGTGCCAGCAGTGCCCAGGGGGCTGGGGGTGAAAAACTGTTTTTT
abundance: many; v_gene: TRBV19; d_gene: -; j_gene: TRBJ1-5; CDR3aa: CASSVGLEYQPQHF; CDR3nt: TGTGCCAGTAGTGTGGGGCTAGAATATCAGCCCCAGCATTTT
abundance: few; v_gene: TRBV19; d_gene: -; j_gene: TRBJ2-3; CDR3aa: CASSTLGGGPGSTDTQYF; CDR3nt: TGTGCCAGTAGTACGCTTGGTGGAGGGCCTGGTAGCACAGATACGCAGTATTTT
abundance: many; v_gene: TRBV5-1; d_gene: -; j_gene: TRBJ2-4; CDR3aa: CASSPGSQRSNIQYF; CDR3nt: TGCGCCAGCAGCCCCGGGTCACAGAGGTCCAACATTCAGTACTTC
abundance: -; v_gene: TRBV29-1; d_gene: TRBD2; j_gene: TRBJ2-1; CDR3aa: CSASGGLAGVPYNEQFF; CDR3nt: TGCAGCGCCTCCGGTGGACTAGCGGGAGTACCCTACAATGAGCAGTTCTTC
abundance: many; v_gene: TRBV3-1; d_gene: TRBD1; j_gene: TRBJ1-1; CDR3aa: CASSSRGGTGNTEAFF; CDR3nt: TGTGCCAGCAGCTCGCGGGGGGGGACAGGGAACACTGAAGCTTTCTTT
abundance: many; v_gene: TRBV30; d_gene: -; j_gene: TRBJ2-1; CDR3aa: CAWTGTYNEQFF; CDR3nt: TGTGCCTGGACCGGGACCTACAATGAGCAGTTCTTC
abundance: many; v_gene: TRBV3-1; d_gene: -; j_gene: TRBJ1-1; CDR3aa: CASSEGFGGTEAFF; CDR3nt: TGTGCCAGCAGCGAGGGATTCGGGGGAACTGAAGCTTTCTTT